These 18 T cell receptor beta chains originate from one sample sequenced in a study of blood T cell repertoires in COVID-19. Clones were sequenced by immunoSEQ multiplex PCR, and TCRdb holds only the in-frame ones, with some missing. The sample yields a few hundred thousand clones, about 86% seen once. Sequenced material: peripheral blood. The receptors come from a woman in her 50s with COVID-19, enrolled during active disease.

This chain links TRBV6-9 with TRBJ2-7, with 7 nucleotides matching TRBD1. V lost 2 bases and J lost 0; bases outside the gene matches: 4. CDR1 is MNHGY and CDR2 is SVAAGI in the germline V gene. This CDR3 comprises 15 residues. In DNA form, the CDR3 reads TGTGCCAGCAGTTATCCCGGGACAGTCTCCTACGAGCAGTACGTC. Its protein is CASSYPGTVSYEQYV.

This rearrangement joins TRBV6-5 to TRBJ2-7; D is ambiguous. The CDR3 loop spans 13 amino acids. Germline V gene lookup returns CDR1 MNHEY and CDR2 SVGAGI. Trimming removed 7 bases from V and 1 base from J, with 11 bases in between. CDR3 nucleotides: TGTGCCAGCACCTCGAAGCTGTCCTACGAGCAGTACTTC. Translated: CASTSKLSYEQYF.

CDR3 bases: TGCGCCAGCAGCCAGCCGGACACAGGGTCTTTTCTTAGGGATGAGCAGTTCTTC. Protein: CASSQPDTGSFLRDEQFF. The chain combines TRBV4-1 with TRBJ2-1; D is perhaps TRBD1 (6 bases). The germline V gene encodes CDR1 MGHRA and CDR2 YSYEKL. CDR3 length: 18 residues. Trimming removed 3 bases from V and 8 bases from J, with 26 bases in between.

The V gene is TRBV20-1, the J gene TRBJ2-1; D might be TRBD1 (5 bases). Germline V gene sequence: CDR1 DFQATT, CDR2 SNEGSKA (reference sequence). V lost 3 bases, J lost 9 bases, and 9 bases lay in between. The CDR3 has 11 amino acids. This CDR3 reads CSASRETEQFF. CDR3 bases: TGCAGTGCTAGCAGGGAAACTGAGCAGTTCTTC.

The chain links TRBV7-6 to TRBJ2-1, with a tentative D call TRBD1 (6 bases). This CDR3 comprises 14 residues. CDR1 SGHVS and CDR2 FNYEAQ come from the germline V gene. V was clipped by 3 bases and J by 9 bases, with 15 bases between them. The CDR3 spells CASSFGLPDSEQFF. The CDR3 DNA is TGTGCCAGCAGCTTCGGCCTACCGGACAGTGAGCAGTTCTTC.

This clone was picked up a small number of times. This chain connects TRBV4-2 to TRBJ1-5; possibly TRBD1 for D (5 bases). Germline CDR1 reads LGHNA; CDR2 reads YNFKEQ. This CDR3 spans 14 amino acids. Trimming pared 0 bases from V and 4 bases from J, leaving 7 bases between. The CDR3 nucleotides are TGTGCCAGCAGCCAAGATCGGGGGAATCAGCCCCAGCATTTT. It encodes CASSQDRGNQPQHF.

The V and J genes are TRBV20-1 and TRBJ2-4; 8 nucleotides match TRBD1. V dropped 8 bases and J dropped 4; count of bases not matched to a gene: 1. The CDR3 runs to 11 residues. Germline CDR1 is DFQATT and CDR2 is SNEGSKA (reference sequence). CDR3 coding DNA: TGCAGTTGGACAGGGAAAAACATTCAGTACTTC. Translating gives CSWTGKNIQYF.

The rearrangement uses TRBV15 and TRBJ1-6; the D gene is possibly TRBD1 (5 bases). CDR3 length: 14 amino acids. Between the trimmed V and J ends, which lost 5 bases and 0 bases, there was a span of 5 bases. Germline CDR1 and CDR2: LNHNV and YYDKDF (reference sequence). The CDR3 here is CATSDSSYNSPLHF. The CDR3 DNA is TGTGCCACCAGCGACAGCTCCTATAATTCACCCCTCCACTTT.

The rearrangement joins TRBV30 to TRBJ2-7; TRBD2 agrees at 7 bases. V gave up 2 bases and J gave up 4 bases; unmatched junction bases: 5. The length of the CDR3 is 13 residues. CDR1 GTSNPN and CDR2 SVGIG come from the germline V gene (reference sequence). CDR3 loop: CAWSRASGYEQYV. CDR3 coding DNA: TGTGCCTGGAGTAGGGCTAGCGGATACGAGCAGTACGTC.

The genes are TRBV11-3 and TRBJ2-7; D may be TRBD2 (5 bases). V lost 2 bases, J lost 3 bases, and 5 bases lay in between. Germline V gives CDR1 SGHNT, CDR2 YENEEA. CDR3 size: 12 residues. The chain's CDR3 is CASSLRGYEQYF. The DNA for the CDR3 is TGTGCCAGCAGCTTACGGGGCTACGAGCAGTACTTC.

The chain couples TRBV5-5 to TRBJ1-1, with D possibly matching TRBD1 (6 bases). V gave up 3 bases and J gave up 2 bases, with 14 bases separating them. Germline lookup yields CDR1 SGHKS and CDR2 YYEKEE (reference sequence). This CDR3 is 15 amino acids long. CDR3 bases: TGTGCCAGCAGCTCCCGGGACACCTTTAACACTGAAGCTTTCTTT. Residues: CASSSRDTFNTEAFF.

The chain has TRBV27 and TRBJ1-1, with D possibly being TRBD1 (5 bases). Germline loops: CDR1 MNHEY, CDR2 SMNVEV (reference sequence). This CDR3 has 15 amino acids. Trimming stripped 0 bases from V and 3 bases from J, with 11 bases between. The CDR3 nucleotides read TGTGCCAGCAGTTTATCCGACCCAGGGCACACTGAAGCTTTCTTT. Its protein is CASSLSDPGHTEAFF.

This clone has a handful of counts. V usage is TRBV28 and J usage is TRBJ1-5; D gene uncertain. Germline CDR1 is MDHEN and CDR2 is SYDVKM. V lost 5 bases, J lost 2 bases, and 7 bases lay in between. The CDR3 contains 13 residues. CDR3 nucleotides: TGTGCCAGCAGTCCCCCGGGCAATCAGCCCCAGCATTTT. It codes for CASSPPGNQPQHF. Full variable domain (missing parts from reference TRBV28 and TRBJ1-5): DVKVTQSSRYLVKRTGEKVFLECVQDMDHENMFWYRQDPGLGLRLIYFSYDVKMKEKGDIPEGYSVSREKKERFSLILESASTNQTSMYLCASSPPGNQPQHFGDGTRLSIL.

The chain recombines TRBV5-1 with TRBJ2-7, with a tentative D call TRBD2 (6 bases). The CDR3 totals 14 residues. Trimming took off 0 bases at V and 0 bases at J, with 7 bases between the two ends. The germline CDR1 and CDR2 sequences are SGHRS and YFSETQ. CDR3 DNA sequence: TGCGCCAGCAGCTTGGACGGGAGCTCCTACGAGCAGTACGTC. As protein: CASSLDGSSYEQYV.

The CDR3: CASGTANYQPQHF. CDR3 bases: TGTGCCAGTGGGACAGCAAATTATCAGCCCCAGCATTTT. V and J are TRBV28 and TRBJ1-5; 7 bases line up with TRBD1. Germline lookup yields CDR1 MDHEN and CDR2 SYDVKM. J lost 5 bases, V lost 9 bases, and 7 bases had no gene match. The CDR3 has 13 residues.

CDR3 coding DNA: TGCGCCAGCAGCTTGGATGTGCAGTCTACCGGGGAGCTGTTTTTT. It is translated as CASSLDVQSTGELFF. The chain has TRBV5-1 and TRBJ2-2; D unresolved. V was shortened by 0 bases and J by 5 bases, with 11 bases between the two germline ends. The length of the CDR3 is 15 residues. CDR1 is SGHRS and CDR2 is YFSETQ in the germline V gene.

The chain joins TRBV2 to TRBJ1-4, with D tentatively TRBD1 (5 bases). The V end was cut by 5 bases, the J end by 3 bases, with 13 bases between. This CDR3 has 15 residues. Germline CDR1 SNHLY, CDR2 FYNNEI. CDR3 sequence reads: CASSPGRAANEKLFF. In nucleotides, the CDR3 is TGTGCCAGCAGTCCGGGCAGGGCAGCTAATGAAAAACTGTTTTTT.

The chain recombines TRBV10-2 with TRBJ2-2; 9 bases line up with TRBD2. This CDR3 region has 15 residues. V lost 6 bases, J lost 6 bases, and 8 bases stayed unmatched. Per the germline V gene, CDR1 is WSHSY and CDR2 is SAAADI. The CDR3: CASSPASGVAGELFF. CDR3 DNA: TGCGCCAGCAGCCCAGCTAGCGGGGTAGCCGGGGAGCTGTTTTTT.